This paragraph covers one TCR beta chain sequence. Its specificity is unknown. The sample is drawn from a study of response to subunit inactivated influenza vaccine. The CDR3 loop spans 13 amino acids. Trimming pared 4 bases from V and 8 bases from J, leaving 9 bases between. Looked up from germline, CDR1 is MDHEN and CDR2 is SYDVKM. Whole-study findings and limits: The authors suggested that few new T cells are recruited per seasonal influenza vaccination.

TCRdb itself ran the RT-PCR reads through MiXCR, one entry per CDR3 protein. Of 400,000 to 550,000 distinct CDR3 sequences in the sample, less than 30% were seen once. Sequencing used CD4+ T cells sorted from PBMCs, obtained less than 6 days after vaccination. The origin of this receptor is a man aged 45-60 years who received an inactivated influenza vaccine. The chain employs TRBV28 and TRBJ1-6, with a tentative D call TRBD1 (5 bases). The CDR3 region has the DNA TGTGCCAGCAGTTCCCGACAGTATTCACCCCTCCACTTT. Its protein product is CASSSRQYSPLHF.